Each of the 21 T cell receptor beta chains below was sequenced from the same sample in a study of HIV-infected children after antiretroviral therapy interruption. Treatment defined: PENTA 11 planned treatment interruption arm or continuous ART arm. The TCR library was built from RNA with a 3' RACE protocol and unique molecular identifiers. MiXCR, applied by TCRdb to the 3' RACE reads, yields one record per CDR3 protein. The sample lists 45,000 to 50,000 distinct CDR3 sequences, 4.3% occurring once. The sample consisted of CD45RA+ CD4+ T cells from PBMCs, pooled from several time points, taken from a donor given antiretroviral therapy, either interrupted or continuous. Subset described: naive CD4+ CD45RA+ CD45RO- T cells. These receptor sequences come from a pool of human donors with HIV.

This clonotype was seen many times. The rearrangement uses TRBV20-1 and TRBJ2-7; 7 positions agree with TRBD2. V shed 4 bases and J 0 bases; nucleotides not matched to a gene: 6. Germline V gives CDR1 DFQATT, CDR2 SNEGSKA (reference sequence). There are 14 residues in the CDR3. The chain's CDR3 is CSANPWTSSYEQYF. The DNA for the CDR3 is TGCAGTGCTAACCCCTGGACTAGCTCCTACGAGCAGTACTTC.

This clonotype was counted between two and nine times. The chain employs TRBV24-1 and TRBJ2-5; 9 positions match TRBD2. From germline, CDR1 is KGHDR and CDR2 SFDVKD. CDR3 size: 15 residues. V gave up 4 bases and J gave up 3 bases; unmatched junction bases: 5. CDR3 in DNA: TGTGCCACCAGTGACATGACTAGCGGCAAAGAGACCCAGTACTTC. Translating it yields CATSDMTSGKETQYF.

This clonotype was recorded at least ten times. The genes are TRBV28 and TRBJ2-3; no firm D call. In germline, CDR1 is MDHEN, CDR2 SYDVKM. V lost 5 bases and J lost 3, with 6 bases in between. The length of the CDR3 is 12 residues. The CDR3 DNA reads TGTGCCAGCAGTCATAATACAGATACGCAGTATTTT. This gives the protein CASSHNTDTQYF.

V and J are TRBV2 and TRBJ1-5; D remains ambiguous. Germline CDR1 and CDR2: SNHLY and FYNNEI. The ends were cut back, 6 bases at V and 4 bases at J, with 10 bases in the middle. CDR3 size: 13 residues. As DNA, the CDR3 is TGTGCCAGCAGCGTGGAGGGAAATCAGCCCCAGCATTTT. Translated, it gives CASSVEGNQPQHF. Filled out from reference TRBV2 and TRBJ1-5, the complete variable domain reads EPEVTQTPSHQVTQMGQEVILRCVPISNHLYFYWYRQILGQKVEFLVSFYNNEISEKSEIFDDQFSVERPDGSNFTLKIRSTKLEDSAMYFCASSVEGNQPQHFGDGTRLSIL.

This clonotype was seen repeatedly, ten times or more. J is TRBJ2-7 and V is TRBV6-2 or TRBV6-3; the D gene is possibly TRBD1 (5 bases). Trimming pared 4 bases from V and 4 bases from J, leaving 14 bases between. Germline-derived CDR1 and CDR2 are MNHEY and SVGEGT. This CDR3 contains 14 residues. CDR3 nucleotide sequence: TGTGCCAGCAGTTTAGCCTCAGGGTTTTACGAGCAGTACTTC. Its protein product is CASSLASGFYEQYF.

This clonotype was seen many times. The chain joins TRBV19 to TRBJ1-5; D ambiguous. This CDR3 is 13 amino acids long. V was cut by 5 bases and J by 3 bases, with 8 bases left in between. Germline V gives CDR1 LNHDA, CDR2 SQIVND (reference sequence). The CDR3 DNA is TGTGCCAGTAGTTTTTCCCCCAATCAGCCCCAGCATTTT. Its protein is CASSFSPNQPQHF.

This clonotype was detected many times. The V and J genes are TRBV7-2 and TRBJ1-1; D gene unclear. V gave up 6 bases and J gave up 1 base, with 9 bases separating them. The CDR3 length is 13 residues. Germline CDR1 and CDR2: SGHTA and FQGNSA. The CDR3 spells CASSLAGNTEAFF. The DNA for the CDR3 is TGTGCCAGCAGTTTGGCGGGGAACACTGAAGCTTTCTTT.

The V call is TRBV29-1, the J call TRBJ2-3; no clear D gene. The germline CDR1 and CDR2 sequences are SQVTM and ANQGSEA. This CDR3 has 11 amino acids. V was cut by 6 bases and J by 3 bases, with 7 bases left in between. The CDR3 nucleotides are TGCAGCGTGTCGACGACAGATACGCAGTATTTT. This gives the protein CSVSTTDTQYF.

This clonotype was observed many times. J is TRBJ1-1 and V is TRBV20-1, with a tentative D call TRBD1 (5 bases). CDR1 DFQATT and CDR2 SNEGSKA come from the germline V gene (reference sequence). CDR3 length equals 14 residues. Trimming pared 0 bases from V and 1 base from J, leaving 9 bases between. CDR3 protein: CSARDRQSNTEAFF. DNA for the CDR3: TGCAGTGCTAGAGATAGACAGTCGAACACTGAAGCTTTCTTT.

The CDR3 sequence is CASSFSAAADTQYF. CDR3 DNA sequence: TGCGCCAGCAGCTTCTCTGCAGCGGCAGATACGCAGTATTTT. This sequence joins TRBV5-1 and TRBJ2-3, with D tentatively TRBD2 (5 bases). Germline V gene lookup returns CDR1 SGHRS and CDR2 YFSETQ. This CDR3 spans 14 amino acids. V lost 2 bases to trimming and J lost 4 bases, with 11 bases between them.

This clonotype was counted at least ten times. The rearrangement uses TRBV5-5 and TRBJ2-5; 8 positions match TRBD2. Unmatched junction bases numbered 8, after V lost 0 bases and J lost 1 base. This CDR3 is 17 amino acids long. Germline V CDR1 and CDR2: SGHKS, YYEKEE (reference sequence). The CDR3, as DNA: TGTGCCAGCAGCTTGGGGTCCGGGGGGGACTTCCAAGAGACCCAGTACTTC. Translated, it gives CASSLGSGGDFQETQYF.

This clonotype has ten or more counts. The chain employs TRBV29-1 and TRBJ2-5, with D tentatively TRBD1 (5 bases). Per germline, CDR1 SQVTM and CDR2 ANQGSEA. V dropped 3 bases and J dropped 4 bases, with 9 bases sitting between them. CDR3 length: 12 amino acids. The CDR3 sequence: CSVDGRVETQYF. The CDR3 DNA reads as TGCAGCGTTGACGGCAGGGTAGAGACCCAGTACTTC. The variable domain in full, completed from reference TRBV29-1 and TRBJ2-5, reads SAVISQKPSRDICQRGTSLTIQCQVDSQVTMMFWYRQQPGQSLTLIATANQGSEATYESGFVIDKFPISRPNLTFSTLTVSNMSPEDSSIYLCSVDGRVETQYFGPGTRLLVL.

This clonotype has a handful of counts. The J gene is TRBJ1-1, the V gene TRBV7-9; TRBD1 aligns across 8 bases. The trim removed 6 bases at V and 4 bases at J, leaving 13 bases unmatched. This CDR3 region has 16 residues. Germline V gives CDR1 SEHNR, CDR2 FQNEAQ (reference sequence). In DNA, the CDR3 is TGTGCCAGCAGACAACATACGCAGGGGGCGCGCACTGAAGCTTTCTTT. Protein product: CASRQHTQGARTEAFF.

V gene TRBV4-1 combines with J gene TRBJ2-5; possible D gene TRBD2, 6 bases. The CDR3 is 18 residues long. V was cut by 1 base and J by 1 base, with 19 bases left in between. The germline V gene encodes CDR1 MGHRA and CDR2 YSYEKL. DNA of the CDR3: TGCGCCAGCAGCCAAGGCGGCGGAGGAGGGGCCTTCCAAGAGACCCAGTACTTC. This codes for CASSQGGGGGAFQETQYF.

There are many counts of this clonotype. Written as DNA, the CDR3 is TGTGCCAGCAGCCGCAGCTCGACAACTCAAGAGGGTTTCTTT. Amino acids: CASSRSSTTQEGFF. The J gene is TRBJ1-1, the V gene TRBV7-9, with D unclear. The V and J ends lost 5 bases and 13 bases respectively, with 23 bases between them. The CDR3 spans 14 residues. CDR1 SEHNR and CDR2 FQNEAQ come from the germline V gene (reference sequence).

This clonotype was seen ten or more times. The CDR3 DNA is TGTGCCAGCAGCCAAGATCACCTGACCGACGAGCAGTACTTC. This sequence encodes CASSQDHLTDEQYF. The chain has TRBV4-2 and TRBJ2-7; no reliable D call. V dropped 0 bases and J dropped 5 bases, with 11 bases sitting between them. CDR1 and CDR2 from the germline V gene are LGHNA and YNFKEQ. The CDR3 covers 14 residues.

This clonotype has a count of ten or more. The chain links TRBV4-1 to TRBJ2-3, with a tentative D call TRBD2 (7 bases). Trimming cost V 4 bases and J 2 bases, with 10 bases left between them. CDR3 length equals 14 residues. The germline CDR1 and CDR2 sequences are MGHRA and YSYEKL. The CDR3 sequence: CASSLGGPTDTQYF. CDR3 sequence (DNA): TGCGCCAGCAGCCTGGGGGGGCCCACAGATACGCAGTATTTT.

This clonotype has a count of ten or more. This sequence joins TRBV20-1 and TRBJ1-1; no clear D. The germline CDR1 and CDR2 sequences are DFQATT and SNEGSKA (reference sequence). The V end lost 1 base, the J end lost 4 bases, and 10 bases lay between the germline ends. The CDR3 sequence is 13 residues long. For the CDR3, the DNA is TGCAGTGCTAGAGTGCCCGCCGGCACTGAAGCTTTCTTT. Translation gives CSARVPAGTEAFF.

The V and J genes are TRBV5-1 and TRBJ2-5; D assignment may be TRBD1 or TRBD2 (5 bases each). Trimming stripped 3 bases from V and 4 bases from J, with 22 bases between. Germline CDR1 reads SGHRS; CDR2 reads YFSETQ. This CDR3 has 17 residues. CDR3 DNA: TGCGCCAGCAGCTCCGCCGGGGCCCACCGGATGGGAGAGACCCAGTACTTC. Translation gives CASSSAGAHRMGETQYF.

This chain links TRBV12-3 or TRBV12-4 with TRBJ2-7, with TRBD1 matching 10 bases. V shed 5 bases and J 10 bases; nucleotides not matched to a gene: 11. The CDR3 covers 14 residues. CDR3 DNA sequence: TGTGCCAGCAGTGATGCGACAGGGGGCTATGAACAGTACTTC. Amino acid sequence: CASSDATGGYEQYF.

This clonotype occurred many times. The chain is built from TRBV20-1 and TRBJ2-1, with no clear D. The germline CDR1 and CDR2 sequences are DFQATT and SNEGSKA (reference sequence). V was pared by 4 bases and J by 2 bases, with 12 bases between. The CDR3 extends over 14 amino acids. The CDR3 bases are TGCAGTGCTAAGAGTAGCTCTCCCTACAATGAGCAGTTCTTC. Residues: CSAKSSSPYNEQFF.